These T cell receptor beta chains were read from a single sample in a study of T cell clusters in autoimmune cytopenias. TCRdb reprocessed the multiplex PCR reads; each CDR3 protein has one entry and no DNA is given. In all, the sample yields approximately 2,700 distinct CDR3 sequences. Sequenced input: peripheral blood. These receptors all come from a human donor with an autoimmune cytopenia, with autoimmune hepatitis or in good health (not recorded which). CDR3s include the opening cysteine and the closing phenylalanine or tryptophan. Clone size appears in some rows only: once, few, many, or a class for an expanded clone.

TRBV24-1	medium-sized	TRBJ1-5	CATSDIWGGQPQHF
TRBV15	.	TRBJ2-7	CATSRPTDRATYEQYF
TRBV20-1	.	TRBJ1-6	CSARTRGADNSPLHF
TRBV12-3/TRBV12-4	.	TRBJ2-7	CASSFLLNGSEDSEQYF
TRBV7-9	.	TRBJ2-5	CASSLADRGPEETQYF
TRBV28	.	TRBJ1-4	CASSFYGQEKLFF
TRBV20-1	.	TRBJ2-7	CRALGRTSGRSVDEQYF
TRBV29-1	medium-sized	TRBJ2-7	CSFRTSGNTYEQYF
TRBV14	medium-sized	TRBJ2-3	CASSRSGTLSTDTQYF
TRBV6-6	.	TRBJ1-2	CASSSGTGRPLGYTF
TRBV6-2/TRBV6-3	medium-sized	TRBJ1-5	CASSDPGGVVQPQHF
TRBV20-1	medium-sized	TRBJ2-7	CSATNRGSDFYEQYF
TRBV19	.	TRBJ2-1	CASSIGTGPYNEQFF
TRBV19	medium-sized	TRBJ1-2	CASSIFPADYGYTF
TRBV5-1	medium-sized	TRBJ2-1	CASSPGTSARPYNEQFF